These T cell receptor beta chains were read from a single sample in a study of T-cell memory formation after mild COVID-19. One entry per CDR3 protein, called by TCRdb with MiXCR from the 5' RACE reads. The sample shows 90,000 to 130,000 distinct CDR3 sequences, 15% to 20% of them seen only once. The sequenced material came from PBMCs or a T cell subset sorted from them (not recorded which). These receptors were collected from a man aged 18 to 29 who had mild COVID-19 (a few samples of this study predate the infection). Cell type and time point are not known. The CDR3 runs from the conserved cysteine through the conserved F or W. A D gene is named only where the DNA matches it firmly. Size is omitted from some rows. Given values are once, few, many or a class for expanded clones.

j_call: TRBJ2-3
clone_size: many
v_call: TRBV7-2
d_call: TRBD2
cdr3_nt: TGTGCCAGCAGCCCTGCGGGGGGGGTGGATACGCAGTATTTT
cdr3_aa: CASSPAGGVDTQYF

j_call: TRBJ2-2
clone_size: NA
v_call: TRBV2
d_call: TRBD1
cdr3_nt: TGTGCCAGCAGGGCCCGGACAGGGGTTACCGGGGAGCTGTTTTTT
cdr3_aa: CASRARTGVTGELFF

j_call: TRBJ2-1
clone_size: NA
v_call: TRBV20-1
d_call: NA
cdr3_nt: TGCAGTGCTTCCAGGTCCGGACAGATCTCCTACAATGAGCAGTTCTTC
cdr3_aa: CSASRSGQISYNEQFF

j_call: TRBJ2-1
clone_size: few
v_call: TRBV5-1
d_call: TRBD2
cdr3_nt: TGCGCCAGCAGCACTAGCGGATACAATGAGCAGTTCTTC
cdr3_aa: CASSTSGYNEQFF

j_call: TRBJ1-2
clone_size: few
v_call: TRBV7-8
d_call: TRBD1
cdr3_nt: TGTGCCAGCAGCCCGCGACAGGGTTTCTATGGCTACACCTTC
cdr3_aa: CASSPRQGFYGYTF

j_call: TRBJ1-2
clone_size: few
v_call: TRBV7-2
d_call: NA
cdr3_nt: TGTGCCAGCAGGCAAGGAATTTCGAACTATGGCTACACCTTC
cdr3_aa: CASRQGISNYGYTF

j_call: TRBJ2-3
clone_size: NA
v_call: TRBV25-1
d_call: NA
cdr3_nt: TGTGCCACCGGACCGGGAAGCACAGATACGCAGTATTTT
cdr3_aa: CATGPGSTDTQYF

j_call: TRBJ1-2
clone_size: NA
v_call: TRBV7-8
d_call: NA
cdr3_nt: TGTGCCAGCAGCTTAGGAGATAACTATGGCTACACCTTC
cdr3_aa: CASSLGDNYGYTF

j_call: TRBJ1-1
clone_size: NA
v_call: TRBV7-2
d_call: NA
cdr3_nt: TGTGCCAGCAGCAGCGGGGTCACACAGTGGTCCGCGGCTTTCTTT
cdr3_aa: CASSSGVTQWSAAFF

j_call: TRBJ2-5
clone_size: NA
v_call: TRBV11-2
d_call: TRBD1
cdr3_nt: TGTGCCAGCAGCGGGGACAGGACTCAAGAGACCCAGTACTTC
cdr3_aa: CASSGDRTQETQYF

j_call: TRBJ2-1
clone_size: NA
v_call: TRBV18
d_call: TRBD1
cdr3_nt: TGTGCCAGCTCACCGACCGGGACAGGGGGCTATAATGAGCAGTTCTTC
cdr3_aa: CASSPTGTGGYNEQFF

j_call: TRBJ2-7
clone_size: few
v_call: TRBV6-5
d_call: TRBD2
cdr3_nt: TGTGCCAGCAGTACCGTAGCGGGGCCCTACGAGCAGTACTTC
cdr3_aa: CASSTVAGPYEQYF

j_call: TRBJ1-1
clone_size: few
v_call: TRBV7-8
d_call: NA
cdr3_nt: TGTGCCAGCAGCCGGACCAACGCGGGGACTGAAGCTTTCTTT
cdr3_aa: CASSRTNAGTEAFF

j_call: TRBJ2-5
clone_size: NA
v_call: TRBV20-1
d_call: TRBD2
cdr3_nt: TGCAGTGCTAGAGATATGCGGGGGGGCGAGACCCAGTACTTC
cdr3_aa: CSARDMRGGETQYF

j_call: TRBJ1-5
clone_size: once
v_call: TRBV2
d_call: TRBD1
cdr3_nt: TGTGCCAGTGGACAGGAGAGCAATCAGCCCCAGCATTTT
cdr3_aa: CASGQESNQPQHF

j_call: TRBJ2-2
clone_size: few
v_call: TRBV7-9
d_call: NA
cdr3_nt: TGTGCCAGCCGCCGTTCGGGACAGAACACCGGGGAGCTGTTTTTT
cdr3_aa: CASRRSGQNTGELFF

j_call: TRBJ2-1
clone_size: NA
v_call: TRBV12-3/TRBV12-4
d_call: TRBD2
cdr3_nt: TGTGCCAGCACCCTCCTGGGGGCGGGGGGGCAGTTCTTC
cdr3_aa: CASTLLGAGGQFF

j_call: TRBJ2-7
clone_size: once
v_call: TRBV12-3/TRBV12-4
d_call: TRBD1
cdr3_nt: TGTGCCAGCAGTTTGTATCGGGACAGGGCAAGTGAGCAGTACTTC
cdr3_aa: CASSLYRDRASEQYF

j_call: TRBJ1-1
clone_size: NA
v_call: TRBV7-9
d_call: NA
cdr3_nt: TGTGCCAGCAGCTCCCGGGACCTCAGAGGGGGTACTGAAGCTTTCTTT
cdr3_aa: CASSSRDLRGGTEAFF

j_call: TRBJ2-7
clone_size: many
v_call: TRBV2
d_call: NA
cdr3_nt: TGTGCCAGCAGGGACCCCCGGTTCGAGCAGTACTTC
cdr3_aa: CASRDPRFEQYF

j_call: TRBJ2-2
clone_size: NA
v_call: TRBV4-3
d_call: NA
cdr3_nt: TGCGCCAGCAGCCAAGAGCCAGGATCCGGGGAGCTGTTTTTT
cdr3_aa: CASSQEPGSGELFF

j_call: TRBJ2-2
clone_size: NA
v_call: TRBV6-1
d_call: NA
cdr3_nt: TGTGCCAGCAGTGAATTGCCATCCGGGGAGCTGTTTTTT
cdr3_aa: CASSELPSGELFF